This is a list of T cell receptor beta chains from one sample in a study of post-analysis software for immune sequencing data. From the PCR reads, TCRdb called clonotypes with MiXCR, one entry per CDR3 protein. Altogether more than 350,000 distinct CDR3 sequences are present, less than 40% being singletons, with the ten largest covering 6.5% to 8%. Sequencing was done on a sample of blood. These receptors all stem from a girl aged 2-15 years with multiple sclerosis. Both conserved end residues are part of each CDR3. The D gene is left open where the match is weak. Clone sizes are given selectively: once, few, many, or a class where the clone is expanded.

J gene: TRBJ2-5; V gene: TRBV3-1; D gene: TRBD2; clone size: NA; CDR3 DNA: TGTGCCAGCAGCCAGGACACTAGCGGGAGACAAGAGACCCAGTACTTC; CDR3 protein: CASSQDTSGRQETQYF
J gene: TRBJ2-3; V gene: TRBV6-6; D gene: TRBD2; clone size: NA; CDR3 DNA: TGTGCCAGCAGGGCGGGGGGGACAGATACGCAGTATTTT; CDR3 protein: CASRAGGTDTQYF
J gene: TRBJ2-1; V gene: TRBV4-3; D gene: TRBD1; clone size: NA; CDR3 DNA: TGCGCCAGCAGTCGGAACAGGGGGCGAAATGAGCAGTTCTTC; CDR3 protein: CASSRNRGRNEQFF
J gene: TRBJ2-1; V gene: TRBV6-4; D gene: NA; clone size: NA; CDR3 DNA: TGTGCCAGCAGTGACAGGGCAGCGGAGCCGTACAATGAGCAGTTCTTC; CDR3 protein: CASSDRAAEPYNEQFF
J gene: TRBJ2-1; V gene: TRBV6-5; D gene: NA; clone size: few; CDR3 DNA: TGTGCCAGCAGGTCCCCCCTGACTTACAATGAGCAGTTCTTC; CDR3 protein: CASRSPLTYNEQFF
J gene: TRBJ2-3; V gene: TRBV5-1; D gene: NA; clone size: few; CDR3 DNA: TGCGCCAGCAGCTTGGTCCGGGGGCGTCCCCCTAACACAGATACGCAGTATTTT; CDR3 protein: CASSLVRGRPPNTDTQYF
J gene: TRBJ1-2; V gene: TRBV5-1; D gene: NA; clone size: NA; CDR3 DNA: TGCGCCAGCAGACCCCGAGTGGGGTCTTTTCCCGAATATGGCTACACCTTC; CDR3 protein: CASRPRVGSFPEYGYTF
J gene: TRBJ1-5; V gene: TRBV7-9; D gene: NA; clone size: NA; CDR3 DNA: TGTGCCAGCACCCTCGACAGCGTATTGGAGCCCCAGCATTTT; CDR3 protein: CASTLDSVLEPQHF
J gene: TRBJ2-7; V gene: TRBV6-2/TRBV6-3; D gene: TRBD1; clone size: NA; CDR3 DNA: TGTGCCAGCACCGCAAGAAGGGACAGGCTTCAAGAGACCCGGTACTTC; CDR3 protein: CASTARRDRLQETRYF
J gene: TRBJ2-1; V gene: TRBV20-1; D gene: TRBD2; clone size: many; CDR3 DNA: TGCAGTGCTCTAGCGGGTAGCTCCTACAATGAGCAGTTCTTC; CDR3 protein: CSALAGSSYNEQFF
J gene: TRBJ2-7; V gene: TRBV2; D gene: NA; clone size: few; CDR3 DNA: TGTGCCAGCACTTTTTCAATAGACGAGCAGTACTTC; CDR3 protein: CASTFSIDEQYF
J gene: TRBJ1-2; V gene: TRBV27; D gene: NA; clone size: NA; CDR3 DNA: TGTGCCAGCAGCACCACAGGGTATTCTCTGAGCTACACCTTC; CDR3 protein: CASSTTGYSLSYTF
J gene: TRBJ2-5; V gene: TRBV7-9; D gene: NA; clone size: NA; CDR3 DNA: TGTGCCAGCAGCGAGGATCCGAACCAAGAGACCCAGTACTTC; CDR3 protein: CASSEDPNQETQYF
J gene: TRBJ2-2; V gene: TRBV6-5; D gene: NA; clone size: few; CDR3 DNA: TGTGCCAGCAGTTCCCGGGCCAAGAACACCGGGGAGCTGTTTTTT; CDR3 protein: CASSSRAKNTGELFF
J gene: TRBJ2-7; V gene: TRBV7-8; D gene: NA; clone size: few; CDR3 DNA: TGTGCCAGCAGCACCAACTCAGTAGCGTACTTC; CDR3 protein: CASSTNSVAYF
J gene: TRBJ2-4; V gene: TRBV28; D gene: NA; clone size: once; CDR3 DNA: TGTGCCAGCAGACCGGTCCTAGGGGAGAAAAACATTCAGTACTTC; CDR3 protein: CASRPVLGEKNIQYF
J gene: TRBJ2-7; V gene: TRBV7-3; D gene: NA; clone size: NA; CDR3 DNA: TGTGCCAGCAGCAACGGGAACGAGCAGTACTTC; CDR3 protein: CASSNGNEQYF
J gene: TRBJ2-5; V gene: TRBV12-3/TRBV12-4; D gene: TRBD1; clone size: NA; CDR3 DNA: TGTGCCAGCAGGTTGACAGGGGGAAAAGAGACCCAGTACTTC; CDR3 protein: CASRLTGGKETQYF
J gene: TRBJ2-7; V gene: TRBV20-1; D gene: TRBD1; clone size: NA; CDR3 DNA: TGCAGTGCTCAATGGACAGGGCCCTACGAGCAGTACTTC; CDR3 protein: CSAQWTGPYEQYF
J gene: TRBJ1-4; V gene: TRBV11-2; D gene: NA; clone size: once; CDR3 DNA: TGTGCCAGCAGAAGATTGTCGGATGAAAAACTGTTTTTT; CDR3 protein: CASRRLSDEKLFF
J gene: TRBJ1-2; V gene: TRBV6-1; D gene: NA; clone size: few; CDR3 DNA: TGTGCCAGCAGTGATTACAGGAACTATGGCTACACCTTC; CDR3 protein: CASSDYRNYGYTF
J gene: TRBJ2-7; V gene: TRBV5-1; D gene: TRBD1; clone size: few; CDR3 DNA: TGCGCCAGCAGCTTGCGACAGGGGGGTCCCTCCTACGAGCAGTACTTC; CDR3 protein: CASSLRQGGPSYEQYF
J gene: TRBJ2-3; V gene: TRBV2; D gene: NA; clone size: NA; CDR3 DNA: TGTGCCAGCACCCAAAAGAGACTAGATACGCAGTATTTT; CDR3 protein: CASTQKRLDTQYF
J gene: TRBJ2-1; V gene: TRBV12-3/TRBV12-4; D gene: NA; clone size: few; CDR3 DNA: TGTGCCAGCAGTTTAGGGGGGCCTGAGCAGTTCTTC; CDR3 protein: CASSLGGPEQFF
J gene: TRBJ2-7; V gene: TRBV27; D gene: TRBD2; clone size: NA; CDR3 DNA: TGTGCCAGCAGTTTTGCGGGGGTGGGGTACGAGCAGTACTTC; CDR3 protein: CASSFAGVGYEQYF
J gene: TRBJ1-2; V gene: TRBV4-1; D gene: NA; clone size: few; CDR3 DNA: TGCGCCAGCAGCCAAGGTGATGGGGGAGGCTACACCTTC; CDR3 protein: CASSQGDGGGYTF
J gene: TRBJ2-7; V gene: TRBV20-1; D gene: NA; clone size: NA; CDR3 DNA: TGCAGTGCTATGGACAGATTGCTTTCCTACGAGCAGTACTTC; CDR3 protein: CSAMDRLLSYEQYF
J gene: TRBJ2-5; V gene: TRBV20-1; D gene: NA; clone size: NA; CDR3 DNA: TGCAGTGCAAAATTCCTTACGTACCAAGAGACCCAGTACTTC; CDR3 protein: CSAKFLTYQETQYF